This TCR beta chain was recovered during a study of blood T cell repertoires in COVID-19. Recovery meant two consecutive negative NP/OP PCR tests, professional clearance, or resolved symptoms. In the authors' methods: By means of reference gene primer amplification, nucleated cell counts were estimated. The data were produced by immunoSEQ multiplex PCR, yet TCRdb's version contains in-frame clones alone and is incomplete. V and J calls and clone size are given by that table; D and trimming were obtained from the DNA. There are 240,000 or so clones in the sample; roughly 88% occur only once, and 2% to 2.5% lies in the top ten. Sequenced: PBMCs or T cells enriched from blood (not recorded which). This TCR derives from a woman aged 45-59 years who had recovered from COVID-19.

The CDR3 DNA reads TGTGCCAGCAGTTCCCCCTCAGCAGGGGCATTTGAAGCTTTCTTT. This sequence encodes CASSSPSAGAFEAFF. The chain couples TRBV28 to TRBJ1-1, with D possibly being TRBD1 (6 bases). This CDR3 is built from 15 residues. The ends were cut back, 4 bases at V and 7 bases at J, with 19 bases in the middle. The germline V gene encodes CDR1 MDHEN and CDR2 SYDVKM.